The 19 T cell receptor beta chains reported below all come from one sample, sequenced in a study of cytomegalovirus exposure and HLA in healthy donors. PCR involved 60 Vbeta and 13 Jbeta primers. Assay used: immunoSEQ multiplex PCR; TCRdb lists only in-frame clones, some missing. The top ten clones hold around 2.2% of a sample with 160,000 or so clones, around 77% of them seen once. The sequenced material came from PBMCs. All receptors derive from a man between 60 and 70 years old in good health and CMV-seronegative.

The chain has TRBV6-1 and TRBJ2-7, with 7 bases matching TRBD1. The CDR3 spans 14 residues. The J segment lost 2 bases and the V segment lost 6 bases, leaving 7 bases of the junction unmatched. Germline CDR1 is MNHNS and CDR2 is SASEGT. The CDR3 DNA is TGTGCCAGCAGGGTCCAGGGGGTCCCCTACGAGCAGTACTTC. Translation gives CASRVQGVPYEQYF.

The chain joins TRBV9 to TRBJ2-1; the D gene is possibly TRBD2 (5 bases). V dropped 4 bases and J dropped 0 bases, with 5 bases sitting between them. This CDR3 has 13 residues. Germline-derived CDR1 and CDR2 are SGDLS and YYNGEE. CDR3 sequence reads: CASSRGSYNEQFF. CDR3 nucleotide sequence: TGTGCCAGCAGCCGGGGCTCCTACAATGAGCAGTTCTTC.

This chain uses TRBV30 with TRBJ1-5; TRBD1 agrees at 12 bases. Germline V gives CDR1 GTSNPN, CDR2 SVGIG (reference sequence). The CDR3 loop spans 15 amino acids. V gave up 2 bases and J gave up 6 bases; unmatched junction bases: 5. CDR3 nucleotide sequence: TGTGCCTGGAGTCAGGGACAGGGGGCTTTTCAGCCCCAGCATTTT. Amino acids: CAWSQGQGAFQPQHF.

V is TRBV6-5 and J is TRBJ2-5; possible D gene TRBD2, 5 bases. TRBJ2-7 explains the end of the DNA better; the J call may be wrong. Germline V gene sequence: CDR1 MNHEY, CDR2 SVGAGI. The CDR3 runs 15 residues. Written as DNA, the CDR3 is TGTGCCAGCAGGCCGGCCCCTAGCAGGTCCTACGAGCAGTACTTC. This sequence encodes CASRPAPSRSYEQYF.

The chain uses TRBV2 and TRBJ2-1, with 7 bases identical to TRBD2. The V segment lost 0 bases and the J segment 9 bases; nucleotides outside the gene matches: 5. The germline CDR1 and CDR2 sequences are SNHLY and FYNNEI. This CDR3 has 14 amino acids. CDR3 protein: CASSEAGGLGEQFF. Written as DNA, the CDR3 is TGTGCCAGCAGTGAAGCGGGAGGGCTTGGTGAGCAGTTCTTC.

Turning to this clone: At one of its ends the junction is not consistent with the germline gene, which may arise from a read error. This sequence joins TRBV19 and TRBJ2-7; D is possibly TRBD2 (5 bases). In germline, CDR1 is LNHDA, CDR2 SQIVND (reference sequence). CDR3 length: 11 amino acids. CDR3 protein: CASSIDYQQYF. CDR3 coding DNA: TGTGCCAGTAGTATTGACTACCAGCAGTACTTC.

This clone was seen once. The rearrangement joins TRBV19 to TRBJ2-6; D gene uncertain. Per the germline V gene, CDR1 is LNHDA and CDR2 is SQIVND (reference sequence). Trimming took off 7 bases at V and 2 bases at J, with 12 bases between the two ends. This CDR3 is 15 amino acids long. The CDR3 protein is CASTDDIPGANVLTF. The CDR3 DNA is TGTGCCAGTACCGACGACATCCCTGGGGCCAACGTCCTGACTTTC.

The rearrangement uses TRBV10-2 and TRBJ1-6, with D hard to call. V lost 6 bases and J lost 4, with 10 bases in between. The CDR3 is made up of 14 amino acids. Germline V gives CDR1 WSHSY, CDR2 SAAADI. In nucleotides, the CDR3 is TGCGCCAGCAGAGCGGACCGGTATAATTCACCCCTCCACTTT. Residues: CASRADRYNSPLHF.

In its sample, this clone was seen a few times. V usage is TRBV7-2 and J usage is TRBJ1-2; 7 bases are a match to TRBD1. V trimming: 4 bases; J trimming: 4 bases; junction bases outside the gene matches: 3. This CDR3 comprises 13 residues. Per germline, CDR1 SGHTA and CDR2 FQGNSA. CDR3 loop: CASSSGTAYGYTF. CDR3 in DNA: TGTGCCAGCAGCTCCGGGACAGCCTATGGCTACACCTTC.

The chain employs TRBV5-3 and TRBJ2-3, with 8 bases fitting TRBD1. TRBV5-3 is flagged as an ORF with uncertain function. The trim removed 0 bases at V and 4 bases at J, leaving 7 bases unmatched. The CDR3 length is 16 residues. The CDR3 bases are TGTGCCAGAAGCTTGGTGGCAGGGGGCGCCTCAGATACGCAGTATTTT. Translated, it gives CARSLVAGGASDTQYF.

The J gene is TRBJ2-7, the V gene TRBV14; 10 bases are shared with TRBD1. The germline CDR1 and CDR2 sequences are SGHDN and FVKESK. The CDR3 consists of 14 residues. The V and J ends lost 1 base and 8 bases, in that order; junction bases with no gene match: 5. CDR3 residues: CASSQAGTGEQQYF. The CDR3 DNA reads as TGTGCCAGCAGCCAAGCCGGGACAGGGGAACAGCAGTACTTC.

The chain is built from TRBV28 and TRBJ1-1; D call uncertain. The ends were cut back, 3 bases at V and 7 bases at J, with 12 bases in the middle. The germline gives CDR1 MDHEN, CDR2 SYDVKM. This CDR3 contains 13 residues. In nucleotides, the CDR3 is TGTGCCAGCAGTTTCGGACTTCGGGGTGAAGCTTTCTTT. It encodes CASSFGLRGEAFF.

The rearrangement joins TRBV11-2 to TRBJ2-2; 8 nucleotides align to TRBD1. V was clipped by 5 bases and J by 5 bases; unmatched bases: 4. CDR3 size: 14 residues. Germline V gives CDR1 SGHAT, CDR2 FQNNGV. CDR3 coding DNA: TGTGCCAGCAGCCAGGGGGCGGGGACCGGGGAGCTGTTTTTT. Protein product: CASSQGAGTGELFF.

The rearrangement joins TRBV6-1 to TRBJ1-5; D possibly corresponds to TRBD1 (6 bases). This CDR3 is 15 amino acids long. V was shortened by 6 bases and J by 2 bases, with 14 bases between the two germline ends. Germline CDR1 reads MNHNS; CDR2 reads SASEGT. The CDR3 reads CASRRGGAGNQPQHF. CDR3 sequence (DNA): TGTGCCAGCAGGAGGGGGGGCGCGGGCAATCAGCCCCAGCATTTT.

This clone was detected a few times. The CDR3 reads CASSLAGGMIYGYTF. CDR3 coding DNA: TGTGCCAGCAGTTTGGCAGGGGGCATGATCTATGGCTACACCTTC. The chain uses TRBV28 and TRBJ1-2; 8 nucleotides match TRBD1. From germline, CDR1 is MDHEN and CDR2 SYDVKM. V gave up 3 bases and J gave up 4 bases; unmatched junction bases: 7. The CDR3 is 15 amino acids.

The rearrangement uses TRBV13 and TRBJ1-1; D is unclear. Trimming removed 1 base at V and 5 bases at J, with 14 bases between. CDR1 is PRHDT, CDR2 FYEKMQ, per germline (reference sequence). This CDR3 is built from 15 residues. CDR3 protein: CASSLDQSPWTEAFF. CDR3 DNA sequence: TGTGCCAGCAGCTTAGACCAGTCCCCGTGGACTGAAGCTTTCTTT.

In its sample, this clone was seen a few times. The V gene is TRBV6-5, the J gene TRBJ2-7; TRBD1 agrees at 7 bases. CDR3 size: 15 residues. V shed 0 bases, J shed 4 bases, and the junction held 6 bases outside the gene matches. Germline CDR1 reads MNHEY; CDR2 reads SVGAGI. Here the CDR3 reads CASSYSRGTVYEQYF. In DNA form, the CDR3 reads TGTGCCAGCAGTTACTCGAGGGGGACAGTTTACGAGCAGTACTTC.

DNA for the CDR3: TGCGCCAGCAGCTTGGAAACAGGTAGAACTGAAGCTTTCTTT. This codes for CASSLETGRTEAFF. V usage is TRBV5-1 and J usage is TRBJ1-1; D may be TRBD1 (5 bases). Germline values: CDR1 SGHRS, CDR2 YFSETQ. With 0 bases removed from V and 5 bases from J, the gap between germline ends came to 11 bases. The CDR3 sequence is 14 residues long.

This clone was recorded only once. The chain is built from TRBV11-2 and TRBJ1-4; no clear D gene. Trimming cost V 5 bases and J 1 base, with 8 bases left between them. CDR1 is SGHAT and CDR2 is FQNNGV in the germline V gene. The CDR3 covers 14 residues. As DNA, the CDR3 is TGTGCCAGCAGCCTAGGAGGAACTAATGAAAAACTGTTTTTT. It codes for CASSLGGTNEKLFF.